This T cell receptor beta chain was recorded in a study of blood T cell repertoires in COVID-19 (dated by TCRdb to 2020 to 2021). For the wider study: Samples from collaborators originated in the United States, Italy and Spain and spanned both the acute and convalescent phases of COVID-19. The material from the prospective study consisted of cDNA or gDNA derived from T cells, B-cell-depleted T cells, or PBMCs. The dataset comprised deeply sampled blood TCRbeta repertoires from subjects exposed to, actively infected with, or recovered from COVID-19. The repertoires were released in a freely available public database intended as a resource for research on the immune response to SARS-CoV-2. The samples were drawn from the first 160 participants of the ongoing ImmuneRACE study and from about 1,200 subjects provided by 6 global collaborators. Sample metadata almost always included a de-identified subject ID, COVID-19 status, age in years and sex. Where available, HLA class I and class II types were obtained from metadata supplied by the sample provider rather than from assay-based typing. Results the study describes overall, beyond this receptor: The quantity of clinical and demographic metadata differed by source and by participant and was supplied without curation.

At one collaborating source in Seattle, patients were enrolled during active infection and were followed longitudinally through the course of disease. Each collaborating institution followed its own protocols to collect whole blood in K2EDTA tubes. Collaborator samples were shipped for TCRbeta analysis as frozen whole blood, isolated PBMCs, or DNA extracted from either sample type. In regard to this clone: Its antigen target is currently unknown. Qualities for individual bases were not recorded, and no much larger clone is one base off.

From the cysteine up to the phenylalanine, the CDR3 has a length of 11 residues. The DNA shown is the 33-base CDR3, in frame from base 1. Trimming at the junction amounts to 5 bases on V and 7 bases on J, and the germline ends lie 12 bases apart. Via the germline V gene (reference sequence), CDR1 is GTSNPN and CDR2 SVGIG. The immunoSEQ Assay, a bias-controlled multiplex PCR, was used to amplify TCRbeta CDR3 regions from genomic DNA. The original pipeline was this. The number of nucleated cells in each sample was estimated from the amplification of reference gene primers within the assay. Sequence reads were collapsed and filtered to measure the absolute abundance of every unique TCRbeta CDR3 rearrangement. For each sample, productive Simpson clonality was calculated by taking the square root of Simpson's diversity index across productive rearrangements. Held by TCRdb, this immuneACCESS table contains in-frame sequences only and omits some clones. Under half of the omission traces to an unresolved V gene where checked; the cause of the rest is unknown. V and J calls plus clone size are reproduced from that table; the DNA served to infer D and trimming. The sample data list 70,000 or so clones, and under 85% of these were observed just once. The ten largest clones take up about 15% of the sample.

The sequence was obtained from a man aged 55 to 70 with COVID-19, enrolled during active disease. This chain is built from TRBV30 and TRBJ2-7; the D gene is perhaps TRBD1, from 5 matching bases. The sample comprised peripheral blood. CDR3 reads: CAWDSFREQYF. The base sequence is TGTGCCTGGGACAGCTTTAGGGAGCAGTACTTC.